Described below is a single TCR beta chain sequence and its context. The data were obtained in a study of blood T cell repertoires in COVID-19. Turning to the study itself: The United States, Italy and Spain supplied acute and convalescent COVID-19 samples.

There are 13 residues in the CDR3. Per the germline V gene, CDR1 is SNHLY and CDR2 is FYNNEI. Losses at the gene ends were 7 bases for V and 4 bases for J; bases not matched to a gene: 4. Sequencing was performed with immunoSEQ multiplex PCR; in TCRdb, only in-frame clones are kept and a portion is missing. The sample has under 300,000 clones, around 85% seen once. This chain uses TRBV2 with TRBJ2-3, with 8 bases identical to TRBD1. The TCR originated in a woman between 40 and 50 years old with active or convalescent COVID-19. Sequencing input: peripheral blood. CDR3 sequence: CASTGQAPDTQYF. CDR3 nucleotides: TGTGCCAGCACGGGACAGGCGCCAGATACGCAGTATTTT.